These T cell receptor beta chains were read from a single sample in a study of CD8 T cells in ankylosing spondylitis. MiXCR was run by TCRdb on the 5' RACE reads, yielding one entry per CDR3 protein. The sample lists around 120,000 distinct CDR3 sequences, over 7% occurring once. The sequencing sample was made of blood, either unsorted or a sorted T cell fraction (not recorded which). All receptors come from a male donor with ankylosing spondylitis or in good health (not recorded which). The CDR3 runs from the conserved cysteine through the conserved F or W. Fields, in order: clone size, D gene, V gene, J gene, CDR3 protein, CDR3 DNA. The D gene is left open where the match is weak. Size is stated for part of the rows, as once, few or many counts, or as a class when the clone is expanded.

many,TRBD2,TRBV18,TRBJ2-2,CASSRRGTSGPDTGELFF,TGTGCCAGCTCACGTCGAGGGACTAGCGGGCCTGACACCGGGGAGCTGTTTTTT
many,TRBD2,TRBV10-3,TRBJ2-5,CAIKKTSGQETQYF,TGTGCCATCAAAAAGACTAGCGGACAAGAGACCCAGTACTTC
.,TRBD2,TRBV10-3,TRBJ2-3,CATRLAGDTDTQYF,TGTGCCACCAGACTAGCGGGGGACACAGATACGCAGTATTTT
many,TRBD2,TRBV20-1,TRBJ2-3,CSARGTSGIQDTQYF,TGCAGTGCTAGGGGTACTAGCGGGATTCAGGATACGCAGTATTTT
many,TRBD2,TRBV19,TRBJ2-7,CASSTQTSGRYEQYF,TGTGCCAGTAGTACCCAGACTAGCGGGAGGTACGAGCAGTACTTC
.,.,TRBV7-8,TRBJ2-7,CASTFDRRNEQYF,TGTGCCAGCACCTTCGACAGGCGCAACGAGCAGTACTTC
few,TRBD1,TRBV20-1,TRBJ2-2,CSARVRGTGNTGELFF,TGCAGTGCTAGAGTACGTGGGACAGGAAACACCGGGGAGCTGTTTTTT
many,.,TRBV7-2,TRBJ2-3,CASSENRWDTQYF,TGTGCCAGCAGCGAAAACCGGTGGGATACGCAGTATTTT
.,.,TRBV5-1,TRBJ2-1,CASSYPTLSSYNEQFF,TGCGCCAGCAGCTACCCTACACTGAGCTCCTACAATGAGCAGTTCTTC
many,TRBD2,TRBV5-1,TRBJ2-7,CASSLIATSGRTTYEQYF,TGCGCCAGCAGCTTGATCGCAACTAGCGGGAGAACAACCTACGAGCAGTACTTC
.,.,TRBV7-2,TRBJ2-5,CASSFRPTQETQYF,TGTGCCAGCAGCTTTAGGCCAACTCAAGAGACCCAGTACTTC
many,TRBD2,TRBV7-2,TRBJ2-1,CASSSAGGPYNEQFF,TGTGCCAGCAGCTCAGCGGGAGGCCCCTACAATGAGCAGTTCTTC
.,.,TRBV5-1,TRBJ2-7,CASSPRGGDYEQYF,TGCGCCAGCAGCCCCCGGGGAGGTGACTACGAGCAGTACTTC
many,.,TRBV7-8,TRBJ2-1,CASSLTGSVNEQFF,TGTGCCAGCAGCTTAACAGGGTCGGTCAATGAGCAGTTCTTC
many,.,TRBV24-1,TRBJ2-2,CATSGRLSTGELFF,TGTGCCACCAGTGGAAGACTTTCCACCGGGGAGCTGTTTTTT
many,.,TRBV7-2,TRBJ2-5,CASSLATGSQTQYF,TGTGCCAGCAGCTTAGCGACCGGCAGCCAGACCCAGTACTTC
.,.,TRBV20-1,TRBJ1-2,CSARERLHGYTF,TGCAGTGCTAGGGAACGACTGCATGGCTACACCTTC
many,TRBD2,TRBV12-3/TRBV12-4,TRBJ2-1,CASSKSSGSWGEQFF,TGTGCCAGCAGCAAATCTAGCGGGAGTTGGGGTGAGCAGTTCTTC
few,.,TRBV7-2,TRBJ2-3,CASSLKFRGSTDTQYF,TGTGCCAGCAGCTTAAAATTCCGAGGGAGCACAGATACGCAGTATTTT
.,.,TRBV20-1,TRBJ2-3,CSGVLTDTQYF,TGCAGTGGAGTACTCACAGATACGCAGTATTTT
few,.,TRBV5-1,TRBJ2-1,CASSLGQSYNEQFF,TGCGCCAGCAGCTTGGGACAGTCCTACAATGAGCAGTTCTTC
few,.,TRBV7-9,TRBJ1-2,CASSSPVERLESGYTF,TGTGCCAGCAGCTCTCCCGTCGAGAGGTTGGAGAGTGGCTACACCTTC
many,TRBD1,TRBV7-2,TRBJ2-1,CASSLVGTGVYNEQFF,TGTGCCAGCAGCTTAGTAGGGACAGGGGTTTACAATGAGCAGTTCTTC
once,TRBD2,TRBV12-3/TRBV12-4,TRBJ2-3,CAFSLGLAGSGRVEDTQYF,TGTGCCTTCAGTTTGGGGCTCGCAGGAAGCGGGAGGGTCGAGGATACGCAGTATTTT
.,TRBD2,TRBV12-3/TRBV12-4,TRBJ2-1,CASRGLAGPLKQFF,TGTGCCAGCAGGGGACTAGCGGGACCATTAAAGCAGTTCTTC
medium-sized,.,TRBV20-1,TRBJ2-3,CSARGGSTDTQYF,TGCAGTGCTAGAGGCGGGAGCACAGATACGCAGTATTTT
.,TRBD1,TRBV28,TRBJ2-7,CASGWDRVSSEGYEQYF,TGTGCCAGCGGTTGGGACAGGGTGTCTTCGGAGGGCTACGAGCAGTACTTC
many,.,TRBV5-1,TRBJ2-1,CASSFGSYNEQFF,TGCGCCAGCAGCTTCGGCTCCTACAATGAGCAGTTCTTC
many,TRBD1,TRBV7-2,TRBJ1-1,CASSLQGSPLNTEAFF,TGTGCCAGCAGCCTACAGGGGTCCCCTTTGAACACTGAAGCTTTCTTT
many,.,TRBV15,TRBJ2-3,CATSRVLQISTDTQYF,TGTGCCACCAGCAGAGTGCTGCAGATTAGCACAGATACGCAGTATTTT
many,.,TRBV13,TRBJ2-2,CASSPRFGELFF,TGTGCCAGCAGCCCGAGGTTCGGGGAGCTGTTTTTT
once,.,TRBV28,TRBJ2-1,CASMTVSGEQFF,TGTGCCAGCATGACAGTGAGTGGTGAGCAGTTCTTC
many,TRBD2,TRBV20-1,TRBJ2-7,CSARLPTSGKYEQYF,TGCAGTGCTAGACTTCCGACTAGCGGGAAGTACGAGCAGTACTTC
many,TRBD2,TRBV20-1,TRBJ2-3,CSAWTSGRSDTQYF,TGCAGTGCTTGGACTAGCGGGAGGTCAGATACGCAGTATTTT
many,TRBD2,TRBV27,TRBJ2-1,CASITRLAGGPQNEQFF,TGTGCCAGCATAACAAGGCTAGCGGGAGGGCCTCAGAATGAGCAGTTCTTC
few,TRBD2,TRBV7-2,TRBJ2-3,CASSLIGGRADTQYF,TGTGCCAGCAGCTTAATCGGCGGGAGAGCAGATACGCAGTATTTT
few,.,TRBV20-1,TRBJ2-3,CSALESVTDTQYF,TGCAGTGCTCTGGAGTCGGTCACAGATACGCAGTATTTT
many,TRBD1,TRBV9,TRBJ2-7,CASSVGPDRVFYEQYF,TGTGCCAGCAGCGTAGGTCCGGACAGGGTTTTCTACGAGCAGTACTTC
many,TRBD1,TRBV20-1,TRBJ2-7,CSAPGTGGRYEQYF,TGCAGTGCCCCCGGGACAGGGGGTCGGTACGAGCAGTACTTC
many,.,TRBV4-2,TRBJ2-2,CASSQEAPGVANTGELFF,TGTGCCAGCAGCCAAGAAGCTCCGGGGGTCGCGAACACCGGGGAGCTGTTTTTT
.,.,TRBV4-3,TRBJ1-4,CASSLQRTATNEKLFF,TGCGCCAGCAGCCTCCAACGGACGGCAACTAATGAAAAACTGTTTTTT
many,TRBD1,TRBV5-1,TRBJ2-3,CASSFGQGDTDTQYF,TGCGCCAGCAGCTTCGGACAGGGGGACACAGATACGCAGTATTTT
.,.,TRBV20-1,TRBJ2-5,CSARGGKGGETQYF,TGCAGTGCTAGAGGAGGAAAGGGGGGGGAGACCCAGTACTTC
many,.,TRBV12-3/TRBV12-4,TRBJ2-1,CASSFSVDEQFF,TGTGCCAGCAGTTTTTCCGTTGATGAGCAGTTCTTC
.,.,TRBV7-2,TRBJ1-6,CASSFRPENSPLHF,TGTGCCAGCAGCTTCCGGCCAGAAAATTCACCCCTCCACTTT
many,.,TRBV6-5,TRBJ2-1,CASSSLPYDTYNEQFF,TGTGCCAGCAGTTCCTTACCTTATGACACCTACAATGAGCAGTTCTTC
many,.,TRBV6-2/TRBV6-3,TRBJ2-6,CASSFQGRSFSGANVLTF,TGTGCCAGCAGTTTCCAGGGGCGATCCTTCTCTGGGGCCAACGTCCTGACTTTC
few,.,TRBV30,TRBJ2-7,CAWSVQQSSEQYF,TGTGCCTGGAGTGTACAACAGTCGAGCGAGCAGTACTTC
many,.,TRBV7-2,TRBJ2-2,CASSFGQNTGELFF,TGTGCCAGCAGCTTCGGACAGAACACCGGGGAGCTGTTTTTT
.,.,TRBV2,TRBJ2-1,CPSIGQLYNEQFF,TGTCCCAGCATTGGACAGTTATACAATGAGCAGTTCTTC
.,.,TRBV5-5,TRBJ2-3,CASSLFGEDTDTQYF,TGTGCCAGCAGCCTGTTCGGGGAGGACACAGATACGCAGTATTTT
many,TRBD2,TRBV5-1,TRBJ2-1,CASSLTSASGGYNEQFF,TGCGCCAGCAGCTTGACTAGCGCTAGTGGGGGATACAATGAGCAGTTCTTC
few,.,TRBV20-1,TRBJ2-5,CSARDLAVPQETQYF,TGCAGTGCTAGAGATCTAGCAGTGCCCCAAGAGACCCAGTACTTC
many,TRBD2,TRBV7-9,TRBJ2-1,CASSSRGLAGSYNEQFF,TGTGCCAGCAGCTCCAGAGGACTAGCGGGCTCCTACAATGAGCAGTTCTTC
many,.,TRBV14,TRBJ2-6,CASSLQARASGANVLTF,TGTGCCAGCAGCCTCCAAGCCAGGGCTTCTGGGGCCAACGTCCTGACTTTC
many,TRBD2,TRBV20-1,TRBJ2-4,CSARDLASGASDLAKNIQYF,TGCAGTGCTAGAGATCTGGCTAGCGGGGCGAGCGACCTAGCCAAAAACATTCAGTACTTC
once,.,TRBV20-1,TRBJ2-3,CSARDRLLVTDTQYF,TGCAGTGCTAGAGATCGTCTACTGGTGACAGATACGCAGTATTTT
many,.,TRBV6-5,TRBJ2-3,CASSYDIGSTDTQYF,TGTGCCAGCAGTTACGACATCGGTAGCACAGATACGCAGTATTTT
many,TRBD1,TRBV5-5,TRBJ2-1,CASSRDRNSYNEQFF,TGTGCCAGCAGCCGGGACAGGAACTCCTACAATGAGCAGTTCTTC
many,.,TRBV7-8,TRBJ2-3,CASSSGVAGDTQYF,TGTGCCAGCAGCTCGGGGGTTGCGGGAGATACGCAGTATTTT